This T cell receptor (beta chain) derives from a study of human T cells and chemical hapten exposure. Overall study context: Subjects had 2% DPC placed on around 2 cm by around 2 cm of upper inner arm skin for sensitization. TCR yields per sample varied, mainly owing to small pooled library volume differences.

The time point is: patch test 3, about 24 weeks after DPC sensitization. Stated treatment: therapeutic diphenylcyclopropenone sensitization with weekly scalp DPC. Alopecia patients deemed DPC-suitable, aged 18 to 70, excluding pregnancy. Germline V lookup: CDR1 SNHLY, CDR2 FYNNEI. Trimming stripped 5 bases from V and 5 bases from J, with 9 bases between. The CDR3 runs to 13 residues. A few counts support this clonotype. Each CDR3 protein is one row after TCRdb ran MiXCR on the RACE reads. The data show about 90,000 distinct CDR3 sequences, about a tenth seen once. The genes are TRBV2 and TRBJ2-2; D remains ambiguous. This receptor was obtained from a woman in her thirties with alopecia areata. Some clones in this sample may be carry-over from other donors' samples. This specimen consisted of whole blood, obtained in connection with sensitization to the hapten diphenylcyclopropenone (DPC). The CDR3 region has the DNA TGTGCCAGCAGTCCTACAGTTACCGGGGAGCTGTTTTTT. This sequence encodes CASSPTVTGELFF.